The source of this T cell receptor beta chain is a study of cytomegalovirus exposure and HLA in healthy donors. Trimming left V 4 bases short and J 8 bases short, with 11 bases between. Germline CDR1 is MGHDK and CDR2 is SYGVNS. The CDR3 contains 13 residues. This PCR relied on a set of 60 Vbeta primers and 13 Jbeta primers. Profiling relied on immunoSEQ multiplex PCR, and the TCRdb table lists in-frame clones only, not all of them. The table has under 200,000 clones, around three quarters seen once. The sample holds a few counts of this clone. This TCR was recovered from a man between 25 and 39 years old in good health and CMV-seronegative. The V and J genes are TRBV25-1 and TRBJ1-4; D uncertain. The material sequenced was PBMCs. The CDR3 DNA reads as TGTGCCAGCAGTGTCCCAGGAACCGAAAAACTGTTTTTT. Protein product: CASSVPGTEKLFF.